Presented here are 31 T cell receptor beta chains from one specimen sequenced in a study of T cell repertoires in cytomegalovirus infection. These receptors have no identified antigens. MiXCR, applied by TCRdb to the reads, yields one record per CDR3 protein. The table shows roughly 860,000 distinct CDR3 sequences, with approximately 30% occurring only once. The sample was cultured CD8+ T cells from PBMCs, taken from culture after CMV antigen stimulation. These receptors were obtained from a human donor in good health (CMV status not recorded). Some clones in this sample may be carry-over from other donors' samples.

The chain combines TRBV7-2 with TRBJ1-5, with 7 bases that match TRBD1. This CDR3 comprises 15 residues. Unmatched junction bases numbered 7, after V lost 5 bases and J lost 3 bases. CDR1 SGHTA and CDR2 FQGNSA come from the germline V gene. The CDR3: CASSTKTGTNQPQHF. The CDR3, as DNA: TGTGCCAGCAGCACAAAGACAGGGACCAATCAGCCCCAGCATTTT.

The rearrangement joins TRBV19 to TRBJ1-1; TRBD1 might be the D (5 bases). This CDR3 spans 14 amino acids. In germline, CDR1 is LNHDA, CDR2 SQIVND (reference sequence). Between the trimmed V and J ends, which lost 5 bases and 6 bases, there was a span of 16 bases. The CDR3 loop is CASSPAGGHPEAFF. In DNA, the CDR3 is TGTGCCAGTAGTCCCGCTGGGGGTCACCCTGAAGCTTTCTTT.

About this clonotype itself: The junction and the germline gene differ at one end; a read error may be behind it. The chain joins TRBV27 to TRBJ2-5; D is possibly TRBD1 (5 bases). The CDR3 length is 11 residues. Germline CDR1 reads MNHEY; CDR2 reads SMNVEV (reference sequence). This CDR3 reads CASSSGQGQSF. CDR3 in DNA: TGTGCCAGCAGTTCTGGGCAGGGTCAGTCCTTC.

This clonotype was seen a few times. The chain carries TRBV4-3 and TRBJ2-1; D is perhaps TRBD2 (5 bases). V was cut by 2 bases and J by 15 bases, with 20 bases left in between. The length of the CDR3 is 14 residues. Germline V gene data show CDR1 as LGHNA and CDR2 as YSLEER. The chain's CDR3 is CASSQTTMLPPAFF. CDR3 nucleotide sequence: TGCGCCAGCAGCCAAACGACTATGTTGCCACCGGCGTTCTTC.

This clonotype was observed a few times. The rearrangement links TRBV6-2 or TRBV6-3 to TRBJ2-5, with 10 positions matching TRBD1. Per the germline V gene, CDR1 is MNHEY and CDR2 is SVGEGT. V shed 5 bases, J shed 2 bases, and the junction held 5 bases outside the gene matches. The CDR3 is 15 amino acids. DNA for the CDR3: TGTGCCAGCAGTCACCGGGACAGGGGTCAAGAGACCCAGTACTTC. It encodes CASSHRDRGQETQYF.

This clonotype has more than one count but fewer than ten. The J gene is TRBJ2-2, the V gene TRBV7-8; D is possibly TRBD2 (7 bases). This CDR3 has 15 amino acids. Germline V lookup: CDR1 SGHVS, CDR2 FQNEAQ. Trimming pared 5 bases from V and 6 bases from J, leaving 16 bases between. The CDR3 DNA reads TGTGCCAGCAGCCCCAGGAGGGGGGGGCCCGGGGAGCTGTTTTTT. It translates to CASSPRRGGPGELFF.

This clonotype was recorded a few times. V usage is TRBV23-1 and J usage is TRBJ2-7; D is uncertain. TRBV23-1 falls under the ORF class, with uncertain function. The CDR3 totals 13 residues. The ends were cut back, 0 bases at V and 2 bases at J, with 5 bases in the middle. The CDR3 region is CASSQSAPYEQYV. In DNA, the CDR3 is TGCGCCAGCAGTCAATCGGCCCCCTACGAGCAGTACGTC.

The chain links TRBV7-4 to TRBJ1-1, with D perhaps matching TRBD1 (6 bases). In germline, CDR1 is SGHVT, CDR2 SQSDAQ. V lost 2 bases and J lost 4, with 20 bases in between. The CDR3 contains 17 residues. The CDR3: CASSLSRRGGDGTEAFF. CDR3 sequence (DNA): TGTGCCAGCAGCTTATCCCGCCGAGGGGGGGACGGCACTGAAGCTTTCTTT.

This clonotype was seen more than once but under ten times. The chain carries TRBV6-1 and TRBJ2-1; tentatively, D is TRBD1 or TRBD2 (6 bases each). The CDR3 runs 17 residues. The germline V and J ends were trimmed by 1 base and 2 bases, with 15 bases remaining between them. Germline V gene sequence: CDR1 MNHNS, CDR2 SASEGT. This CDR3 is CASSEDRGARTYNEQFF. The CDR3 coding sequence is TGTGCCAGCAGTGAAGATAGGGGGGCGCGAACCTACAATGAGCAGTTCTTC.

The chain combines TRBV7-6 with TRBJ1-5; D uncertain. The J call may be mistaken, given a closer DNA end match to TRBJ2-3. This CDR3 has 14 amino acids. CDR1 is SGHVS and CDR2 is FNYEAQ in the germline V gene. Here the CDR3 DNA reads TGTGCCAGCAGCTTTTCCGGCCCAAATCAGCCCCAGTATTTT. As protein: CASSFSGPNQPQYF.

This clonotype has a count of ten or more. The chain links TRBV6-2 or TRBV6-3 to TRBJ2-2; TRBD1 is a possible D gene (6 bases). Germline V gene sequence: CDR1 MNHEY, CDR2 SVGEGT. The V gene lost 4 bases and the J gene lost 1 base, with 10 bases spanning the gap. CDR3 length: 15 amino acids. DNA for the CDR3: TGTGCCAGCAGTTCAGACAGGTGGAACACCGGGGAGCTGTTTTTT. It is translated as CASSSDRWNTGELFF.

This clonotype was seen repeatedly, ten times or more. CDR3 nucleotides: TGTGCCAGCAGCTCCCTCCCCAGGGCGGTCGATGAGCAGTTCTTC. Translating it yields CASSSLPRAVDEQFF. The chain carries TRBV7-2 and TRBJ2-1, with a weak D call TRBD1 (5 bases). Trimming removed 4 bases at V and 8 bases at J, with 18 bases between. CDR1 is SGHTA, CDR2 FQGNSA, per germline. The length of the CDR3 is 15 residues.

The table lists this clonotype with a few counts. The chain recombines TRBV4-1 with TRBJ1-5; D is undetermined. The CDR3 loop spans 15 amino acids. V was clipped by 0 bases and J by 2 bases, with 8 bases between them. Germline values: CDR1 MGHRA, CDR2 YSYEKL. In DNA, the CDR3 is TGCGCCAGCAGCCAAGATCTTGGGGGCAATCAGCCCCAGCATTTT. Amino acids: CASSQDLGGNQPQHF.

The CDR3 region has the DNA TGTGCCAGCAGCATAGGTATGCAGGGAGGTGGGTCTGAAGCTTTCTTT. It encodes CASSIGMQGGGSEAFF. The chain couples TRBV6-2 or TRBV6-3 to TRBJ1-1; D may be TRBD1 (5 bases). The CDR3 is 16 amino acids. The V gene lost 6 bases and the J gene lost 6 bases, with 23 bases spanning the gap. CDR1 is MNHEY, CDR2 SVGEGT, per germline.

This clonotype showed up many times. The chain recombines TRBV7-6 with TRBJ2-5; the D is unclear. The ends were cut back, 0 bases at V and 2 bases at J, with 13 bases in the middle. Germline loops: CDR1 SGHVS, CDR2 FNYEAQ. The CDR3 extends over 16 amino acids. This CDR3 is CASSLAGRPTQETQYF. The CDR3 bases are TGTGCCAGCAGCTTAGCGGGCAGGCCGACTCAAGAGACCCAGTACTTC.

This chain connects TRBV12-5 to TRBJ1-1, with D unresolved. V lost 1 base and J lost 4, with 4 bases in between. The CDR3 has 12 residues. CDR1 LGHNT and CDR2 FRNRAP come from the germline V gene. CDR3 region: CASGLDATEAFF. CDR3 nucleotides: TGTGCTAGTGGTTTGGATGCCACTGAAGCTTTCTTT. Full variable domain (remainder filled in from reference TRBV12-5 and TRBJ1-1): DARVTQTPRHKVTEMGQEVTMRCQPILGHNTVFWYRQTMMQGLELLAYFRNRAPLDDSGMPKDRFSAEMPDATLATLKIQPSEPRDSAVYFCASGLDATEAFFGQGTRLTVV.

The CDR3, as DNA: TGTGCTAGTGGTTCTCCTCCAGGACTAGCCAAAAACATTCAGTACTTC. Translation gives CASGSPPGLAKNIQYF. V usage is TRBV12-5 and J usage is TRBJ2-4; TRBD2 might be the D (5 bases). V was clipped by 4 bases and J by 0 bases, with 13 bases between them. Germline-derived CDR1 and CDR2 are LGHNT and FRNRAP. CDR3 length: 16 residues.

The rearrangement uses TRBV24-1 and TRBJ1-2; TRBD1 might be the D (5 bases). Germline values: CDR1 KGHDR, CDR2 SFDVKD. Deletions cut 1 base from V and 3 bases from J, with 11 bases between. The CDR3 loop spans 15 amino acids. The CDR3 sequence: CATSDFAGVDYGYTF. The CDR3 DNA follows: TGTGCCACCAGTGATTTCGCGGGGGTGGACTATGGCTACACCTTC.

This clonotype was detected ten times or more. The rearrangement links TRBV12-3 or TRBV12-4 to TRBJ1-2; D gene uncertain. This CDR3 has 14 residues. V lost 2 bases and J lost 2, with 9 bases in between. Written as DNA, the CDR3 is TGTGCCAGCAGTTTATCGTACAGCAACTATGGCTACACCTTC. Translating it yields CASSLSYSNYGYTF.

This clonotype was observed a handful of times. The genes are TRBV9 and TRBJ1-2, with 7 nucleotides matching TRBD1. The V gene end was trimmed by 0 bases and the J gene end by 7 bases; junction bases not matched to a gene: 12. The germline V gene has CDR1 SGDLS and CDR2 YYNGEE. The CDR3 contains 16 residues. The CDR3 sequence is CASSVGGRGRVRGYTF. The DNA of the CDR3 is TGTGCCAGCAGCGTAGGGGGTAGGGGGCGCGTGCGTGGCTACACCTTC.

This clonotype has more than one count but fewer than ten. This chain joins TRBV27 and TRBJ2-1; D unresolved. This CDR3 is 15 amino acids long. The germline V and J ends were trimmed by 3 bases and 4 bases, with 13 bases remaining between them. The germline gives CDR1 MNHEY, CDR2 SMNVEV (reference sequence). The CDR3 DNA sequence: TGTGCCAGCAGTTTGGGTGGTCCAGTATACAATGAGCAGTTCTTC. This sequence encodes CASSLGGPVYNEQFF.

V usage is TRBV9 and J usage is TRBJ1-5; no firm D call. This CDR3 contains 15 residues. Germline CDR1 is SGDLS and CDR2 is YYNGEE. Trimming pared 3 bases from V and 3 bases from J, leaving 13 bases between. The CDR3 sequence is CASSEEGSANQPQHF. CDR3 coding DNA: TGTGCCAGCAGCGAAGAAGGGAGCGCCAATCAGCCCCAGCATTTT. Full variable domain (rest looked up from reference TRBV9 and TRBJ1-5): DSGVTQTPKHLITATGQRVTLRCSPRSGDLSVYWYQQSLDQGLQFLIQYYNGEERAKGNILERFSAQQFPDLHSELNLSSLELGDSALYFCASSEEGSANQPQHFGDGTRLSIL.

Only a few counts were recorded for this clonotype. The V call is TRBV7-8, the J call TRBJ2-5, with 7 bases lining up with TRBD2. The CDR3 runs to 12 residues. V lost 6 bases, J lost 5 bases, and 3 bases stayed unmatched. Germline loops: CDR1 SGHVS, CDR2 FQNEAQ. The CDR3 sequence is CASRLGGETQYF. For the CDR3, the DNA is TGTGCCAGCAGACTGGGAGGGGAGACCCAGTACTTC.

The chain joins TRBV9 to TRBJ2-1; tentative D call: TRBD1 (6 bases). The germline V gene encodes CDR1 SGDLS and CDR2 YYNGEE. The V and J ends lost 0 bases and 4 bases respectively, with 11 bases between them. The CDR3 is made up of 15 amino acids. DNA of the CDR3: TGTGCCAGCAGCGTAGGTGCAGGGACATACAATGAGCAGTTCTTC. The encoded protein is CASSVGAGTYNEQFF.

The V and J genes are TRBV27 and TRBJ1-5; D is ambiguous. The CDR3 spans 14 residues. Per germline, CDR1 MNHEY and CDR2 SMNVEV (reference sequence). V shed 5 bases and J shed 6 bases, with 14 bases lying between them. The CDR3 sequence: CASSPDEVSQPQHF. Here the CDR3 DNA reads TGTGCCAGCAGTCCAGACGAAGTGTCTCAGCCCCAGCATTTT.

This clonotype was detected a few times. The chain uses TRBV7-9 and TRBJ2-3, with D possibly TRBD1 on 6 matching bases. The CDR3 spans 12 residues. Deletions cut 11 bases from V and 4 bases from J, with 13 bases between. Germline CDR1 reads SEHNR; CDR2 reads FQNEAQ (reference sequence). The CDR3 DNA follows: TGTGCCGTTAACAGGGAACCAGATACGCAGTATTTT. Translated: CAVNREPDTQYF.

The chain joins TRBV5-6 to TRBJ1-5; D remains ambiguous. CDR1 and CDR2 from the germline V gene are SGHDT and YYEEEE. This CDR3 has 16 amino acids. Trimming cost V 0 bases and J 1 base, with 11 bases left between them. The DNA for the CDR3 is TGTGCCAGCAGCTTGGCCATGGGTTTGAGCAATCAGCCCCAGCATTTT. Its translation: CASSLAMGLSNQPQHF.

Many counts were recorded for this clonotype. The chain uses TRBV28 and TRBJ2-7; 10 nucleotides align to TRBD2. J gave up 2 bases and V 11 bases, and 12 bases lay outside the gene matches. Germline V gives CDR1 MDHEN, CDR2 SYDVKM. The CDR3 has 15 amino acids. CDR3 bases: TGTGCCTCAAAAAGATCTAGCGGGGGCCCCTACGAGCAGTACGTC. Protein product: CASKRSSGGPYEQYV.

The V call is TRBV7-9, the J call TRBJ2-7; D not certain. From germline, CDR1 is SEHNR and CDR2 FQNEAQ (reference sequence). The CDR3 totals 12 residues. Trimming left V 5 bases short and J 4 bases short, with 9 bases between. The CDR3 DNA sequence: TGTGCCAGCAGCGGGTCTAGGTACGAGCAGTACTTC. It specifies CASSGSRYEQYF.

The chain joins TRBV14 to TRBJ1-4; TRBD1 matches 7 bases. Germline CDR1 reads SGHDN; CDR2 reads FVKESK. The J segment lost 6 bases and the V segment lost 1 base, leaving 11 bases of the junction unmatched. The CDR3 is 17 residues long. CDR3 loop: CASSQGAAGGQDEKLFF. The CDR3 coding sequence is TGTGCCAGCAGCCAAGGAGCGGCAGGGGGTCAGGATGAAAAACTGTTTTTT.

This clonotype has a handful of counts. CDR3 sequence: CASGLGAHYGYTF. CDR3 sequence (DNA): TGTGCCAGCGGATTAGGAGCCCACTATGGCTACACCTTC. The gene calls are TRBV6-1 and TRBJ1-2; D is ambiguous. V gave up 8 bases and J gave up 3 bases, with 13 bases separating them. Germline-derived CDR1 and CDR2 are MNHNS and SASEGT. This CDR3 has 13 residues.